These 23 T cell receptor beta chains share one sample of origin, sequenced in a study of T cell repertoires in aging, cancer and after chemotherapy. Amplification of TCR beta used genomic DNA extracted from peripheral blood. Rearranged V-D-J TRB sequences were amplified with a mixed TRB-A/B primer pool. TCRdb ran MiXCR on the multiplex PCR reads and lists one entry per CDR3 protein. The sample lists fewer than 1,500 distinct CDR3 sequences, 30% to 45% occurring once. The sequenced material came from blood. These receptor sequences come from a human donor with a solid tumor.

For this clonotype: Compared with germline, one end of the junction differs, possibly owing to a read error. The genes are TRBV12-5 and TRBJ2-1; D is ambiguous. There are 10 residues in the CDR3. The germline V gene encodes CDR1 LGHNT and CDR2 FRNRAP. CDR3 sequence reads: CASGLADQVF. The CDR3 nucleotides are TGTGCTAGTGGTTTGGCAGACCAAGTCTTC. Supplemented by reference TRBV12-5 and TRBJ2-1, the full variable domain reads DARVTQTPRHKVTEMGQEVTMRCQPILGHNTVFWYRQTMMQGLELLAYFRNRAPLDDSGMPKDRFSAEMPDATLATLKIQPSEPRDSAVYFCASGLADQVFGPGTRLTVL.

The chain couples TRBV4-2 to TRBJ2-1; 7 bases map to TRBD2. The V gene's germline CDR1 is LGHNA and CDR2 YNFKEQ. The CDR3 length is 17 residues. The V segment lost 0 bases and the J segment 4 bases; nucleotides outside the gene matches: 9. The CDR3 DNA follows: TGTGCCAGCAGCCAAGATGTCAGGGAGCGGGGATACAATGAGCAGTTCTTC. Protein: CASSQDVRERGYNEQFF.

In this sample, this clonotype turned up a few times. The genes are TRBV19 and TRBJ1-6, with a tentative D call TRBD1 (6 bases). Trimming cost V 6 bases and J 8 bases, with 17 bases left between them. Germline V gene data show CDR1 as LNHDA and CDR2 as SQIVND (reference sequence). This CDR3 has 15 residues. The CDR3 DNA follows: TGTGCCAGTAGAGAGTCCAGGGGTCACGATTCACCCCTCCACTTT. Translation gives CASRESRGHDSPLHF.

The chain links TRBV20-1 to TRBJ2-3, with D tentatively TRBD1 or TRBD2 (5 bases each). From germline, CDR1 is DFQATT and CDR2 SNEGSKA (reference sequence). The CDR3 has 16 residues. The ends were cut back, 3 bases at V and 5 bases at J, with 21 bases in the middle. The CDR3 sequence: CSASPSSRPGRDTQYF. DNA for the CDR3: TGCAGTGCTAGCCCATCGAGTCGTCCGGGGCGAGATACGCAGTATTTT.

The rearrangement links TRBV12-3 or TRBV12-4 to TRBJ2-1; 10 bases align to TRBD1. Trimming cost V 5 bases and J 7 bases; bases outside gene matches: 2. The CDR3 is 13 amino acids. CDR3 sequence (DNA): TGTGCCAGCAGTCCGGGACAGGGGAATGAGCAGTTCTTC. The encoded protein is CASSPGQGNEQFF.

V usage is TRBV7-9 and J usage is TRBJ2-3, with D hard to call. Germline V gene sequence: CDR1 SEHNR, CDR2 FQNEAQ (reference sequence). V lost 4 bases and J 0 bases, leaving 14 bases between the germline ends. The CDR3 loop spans 16 amino acids. CDR3 sequence reads: CASSSTRASSTDTQYF. CDR3 coding DNA: TGTGCCAGCAGCTCAACCCGGGCCAGCAGCACAGATACGCAGTATTTT.

This clonotype was detected once. The rearrangement links TRBV28 to TRBJ2-7; no firm D call. V shed 6 bases and J shed 5 bases, with 17 bases lying between them. The CDR3 covers 14 residues. Per the germline V gene, CDR1 is MDHEN and CDR2 is SYDVKM. DNA of the CDR3: TGTGCCAGCAGGTCCGGCCTCGGGTGGCACGAGCAGTACTTC. Protein: CASRSGLGWHEQYF.

This clonotype was detected only a few times. The J gene is TRBJ1-5, the V gene TRBV6-5, with D possibly TRBD1 on 6 matching bases. There are 17 residues in the CDR3. V was trimmed by 7 bases and J by 0 bases, leaving 19 bases between them. Germline CDR1 and CDR2: MNHEY and SVGAGI. In nucleotides, the CDR3 is TGTGCCAGCACCAACGGGCGCAGGGGTTATAGCAATCAGCCCCAGCATTTT. Its protein is CASTNGRRGYSNQPQHF.

This clonotype has only one observation. CDR3: CASSSRTGRETQYF. Here the CDR3 DNA reads TGTGCCAGCAGCTCCAGGACAGGGAGAGAGACCCAGTACTTC. V usage is TRBV7-3 and J usage is TRBJ2-5; 8 bases agree with TRBD1. Germline assignment: CDR1 SGHTA and CDR2 FQGTGA. Losses at the gene ends were 4 bases for V and 4 bases for J; bases not matched to a gene: 5. This CDR3 comprises 14 residues.

J is TRBJ1-5 and V is TRBV30, with TRBD1 identical over 9 bases. Unmatched junction bases numbered 0, after V lost 0 bases and J lost 6 bases. Germline V lookup: CDR1 GTSNPN, CDR2 SVGIG (reference sequence). The CDR3 runs to 13 residues. This CDR3 reads CAWSVQGAQPQHF. As DNA, the CDR3 is TGTGCCTGGAGTGTACAGGGGGCTCAGCCCCAGCATTTT.

This rearrangement joins TRBV19 to TRBJ2-7; 11 positions agree with TRBD1. CDR3 length: 14 residues. V gave up 4 bases and J gave up 6 bases; unmatched junction bases: 5. CDR1 is LNHDA, CDR2 SQIVND, per germline (reference sequence). The CDR3, as DNA: TGTGCCAGTAGTACGGGACAGGGGGGCTCCGAGCAGTACTTC. This codes for CASSTGQGGSEQYF.

The chain links TRBV5-4 to TRBJ2-7; D possibly matches TRBD1 or TRBD2 (6 bases each). V shed 3 bases and J shed 0 bases, with 25 bases lying between them. Per the germline V gene, CDR1 is SGHNT and CDR2 is YYREEE (reference sequence). This CDR3 has 19 residues. Written as DNA, the CDR3 is TGTGCCAGCAGCTCCCTCGGCGGGTGGGGGGCCGAGAGCTCCTACGAGCAGTACTTC. Its translation: CASSSLGGWGAESSYEQYF.

The CDR3: CASSPTPSSRNTEAFF. The CDR3 DNA sequence: TGTGCCAGCAGTCCAACTCCCTCCAGCCGGAACACTGAAGCTTTCTTT. The rearrangement links TRBV27 to TRBJ1-1; no definite D call. The CDR3 has 16 residues. Trimming removed 5 bases at V and 1 base at J, with 17 bases between. The germline CDR1 and CDR2 sequences are MNHEY and SMNVEV (reference sequence).

The chain joins TRBV11-2 to TRBJ2-3; the D call may be TRBD1 or TRBD2 (6 bases each). Germline V lookup: CDR1 SGHAT, CDR2 FQNNGV. V gave up 5 bases and J gave up 0 bases, with 12 bases separating them. CDR3 length equals 15 residues. CDR3 nucleotides: TGTGCCAGCAGCCCTAGGGGGACTAGCACAGATACGCAGTATTTT. Amino acid sequence: CASSPRGTSTDTQYF. Full variable domain (outside the CDR3, taken from reference TRBV11-2 and TRBJ2-3): EAGVAQSPRYKIIEKRQSVAFWCNPISGHATLYWYQQILGQGPKLLIQFQNNGVVDDSQLPKDRFSAERLKGVDSTLKIQPAKLEDSAVYLCASSPRGTSTDTQYFGPGTRLTVL.

A few counts support this clonotype. The chain recombines TRBV6-1 with TRBJ1-5; possibly TRBD1 for D (5 bases). The CDR3 length is 15 residues. V was clipped by 0 bases and J by 9 bases, with 15 bases between them. The germline gives CDR1 MNHNS, CDR2 SASEGT. The CDR3 coding sequence is TGTGCCAGCAGTGAAGCGCCCGGGGCCGGGTGGCCCCAGCATTTT. It codes for CASSEAPGAGWPQHF.

This clonotype is medium-sized (0.01 to 0.1%) in the sample. The V gene is TRBV19, the J gene TRBJ1-1; D gene unclear. The germline V gene has CDR1 LNHDA and CDR2 SQIVND (reference sequence). The CDR3 length is 13 residues. V lost 7 bases, J lost 0 bases, and 9 bases lay in between. CDR3 residues: CASTTKLNTEAFF. CDR3 sequence (DNA): TGTGCCAGTACCACTAAATTGAACACTGAAGCTTTCTTT.

This rearrangement joins TRBV7-3 to TRBJ2-5, with 11 bases matching TRBD2. The germline V gene has CDR1 SGHTA and CDR2 FQGTGA. CDR3 length equals 15 residues. Losses at the gene ends were 2 bases for V and 3 bases for J; bases not matched to a gene: 2. The CDR3 DNA reads as TGTGCCAGCAGCTTATTGGGACTAGCGGAAGAGACCCAGTACTTC. This encodes CASSLLGLAEETQYF.

The V call is TRBV19, the J call TRBJ2-2, with 8 bases fitting TRBD2. The ends lost 4 bases at V and 3 bases at J; junction bases unmatched: 7. Looked up from germline, CDR1 is LNHDA and CDR2 is SQIVND (reference sequence). CDR3 length: 16 residues. CDR3 region: CASSRTSGSDTGELFF. The DNA for the CDR3 is TGTGCCAGTAGTAGAACAAGCGGGAGCGACACCGGGGAGCTGTTTTTT.

This sequence joins TRBV20-1 and TRBJ2-5, with D possibly TRBD2 on 5 matching bases. CDR1 is DFQATT, CDR2 SNEGSKA, per germline (reference sequence). V gave up 5 bases and J gave up 8 bases, with 21 bases separating them. There are 14 residues in the CDR3. The CDR3 loop is CSASDGLLGVTQYF. Here the CDR3 DNA reads TGCAGTGCTTCAGACGGGCTACTAGGCGTAACCCAGTACTTC.

Regarding this clonotype: The junction departs from germline at one end; a sequencing error may be responsible. V and J are TRBV6-5 and TRBJ1-1; D unclear. The CDR3 runs to 18 residues. Germline values: CDR1 MNHEY, CDR2 SVGAGI. As DNA, the CDR3 is TGCGCCAGCAGTGTCTCAGGTGTAGGACTGCCGTCGAACACTGAAGCTTTCTTT. Residues: CASSVSGVGLPSNTEAFF.

The gene calls are TRBV13 and TRBJ2-7, with 9 positions matching TRBD2. V gave up 4 bases and J gave up 2 bases; unmatched junction bases: 6. CDR1 is PRHDT, CDR2 FYEKMQ, per germline (reference sequence). The CDR3 consists of 15 residues. CDR3 nucleotide sequence: TGTGCCAGCAGCTCTACTAGCGGGCCTACCTACGAGCAGTACTTC. Its protein is CASSSTSGPTYEQYF.

V usage is TRBV6-5 and J usage is TRBJ2-7, with D possibly matching TRBD2 (6 bases). This CDR3 contains 15 residues. V lost 6 bases and J 3 bases, leaving 18 bases between the germline ends. Germline-derived CDR1 and CDR2 are MNHEY and SVGAGI. CDR3 protein: CASSLLLGGNYEQYF. Here the CDR3 DNA reads TGTGCCAGCAGCCTACTCCTTGGCGGGAACTACGAGCAGTACTTC.

This clonotype occurred a few times. The chain is built from TRBV6-1 and TRBJ1-1; a possible D gene is TRBD1 (6 bases). CDR1 and CDR2 from the germline V gene are MNHNS and SASEGT. This CDR3 is 16 amino acids long. Trimming removed 6 bases from V and 1 base from J, with 18 bases in between. CDR3 loop: CASRNTGYSRNTEAFF. In DNA form, the CDR3 reads TGTGCCAGCAGAAACACAGGGTATTCTCGGAACACTGAAGCTTTCTTT.